This T cell receptor beta chain is from a study of blood T cell repertoires in COVID-19. The CDR3 is 15 residues long. The germline CDR1 and CDR2 sequences are SGHNT and YYREEE (reference sequence). V lost 5 bases to trimming and J lost 0 bases, with 14 bases between them. TCRdb's copy holds only in-frame clones and misses some; the assay was immunoSEQ multiplex PCR. Of about 82,000 clones in the sample, more than 70% were seen once. This clone appeared a single time. V gene TRBV5-4 combines with J gene TRBJ2-5, with a possible D match to TRBD1 (6 bases). The clonotype comes from a woman aged 55-69 years with acute or convalescent COVID-19. Sequencing used peripheral blood. The DNA of the CDR3 is TGTGCCAGCAGAGATATGAGGGGGTACCAAGAGACCCAGTACTTC. It is translated as CASRDMRGYQETQYF.